Included here is one TCR beta chain sequence, with context. Assay: immunoSEQ multiplex PCR; the TCRdb copy retains only in-frame clones and omits some. The sample lists a few hundred thousand clones, 85% to 90% occurring once. Trimming took 5 bases from V and 7 from J; bases not matched to a gene: 16. Per germline, CDR1 MDHEN and CDR2 SYDVKM. The CDR3 runs 16 residues. This entry is derived from a study of blood T cell repertoires in COVID-19. At the level of the study: Acute and convalescent COVID-19 specimens originated in the United States, Italy and Spain. In each case, the material was cDNA or gDNA derived from T cells, B-cell-depleted T cells, or PBMCs.

The age range of participants was 18 to 89 years, with residence in fewer than 25 US areas. Two negative PCRs, clearance, or symptom resolution characterized the recovered Cohort 3 donors. The chain uses TRBV28 and TRBJ1-2; TRBD1 matches 7 bases. The sequence derives from a woman in her thirties who had recovered from COVID-19. Material: PBMCs or T cells enriched from blood (not recorded which). The CDR3 bases are TGTGCCAGCAGTGCGTACGGGGACAGCGGAGGGGGTGGCTACACCTTC. Protein product: CASSAYGDSGGGGYTF.